This entry concerns a single T cell receptor (beta chain). Assay used: immunoSEQ multiplex PCR; TCRdb lists only in-frame clones, some missing. In the table there are some 220,000 clones, around 81% of which are singletons. The data originate from a study of blood T cell repertoires in COVID-19. Study-level background: In each case, the material was cDNA or gDNA derived from T cells, B-cell-depleted T cells, or PBMCs.

The ends were cut back, 9 bases at V and 0 bases at J, with 15 bases in the middle. The CDR3 is 15 residues long. Germline V gene data show CDR1 as MNHEY and CDR2 as SVGAGI. The clonotype was recovered from a woman aged 30 to 39 who had recovered from COVID-19. The chain employs TRBV6-5 and TRBJ2-1; D remains unclear. The source material was peripheral blood. The CDR3 DNA reads TGTGCCAGTCAGTTTCAGACATACTCCTACAATGAGCAGTTCTTC. Translating it yields CASQFQTYSYNEQFF.